This record looks at one T cell receptor beta chain sequence and its context. Its specificity is unknown. The assay was immunoSEQ multiplex PCR, and TCRdb's table has in-frame clones only and misses some. The sample gives roughly 120,000 clones, about nine tenths of which show up once; about 10% is in the top ten. The data are from a study of PD-1 blockade in mismatch repair-deficient tumors. Background on the study: Enrolled about 2013-2016, patients had progressing, pretreated mismatch repair-deficient cancers of about a dozen types.

Study-wide findings and caveats: Tumor-resident clones, often absent from pretreatment blood, expanded after pembrolizumab and then contracted.

Germline V gene sequence: CDR1 PRHDT, CDR2 FYEKMQ (reference sequence). There are 12 residues in the CDR3. V was shortened by 1 base and J by 5 bases, with 5 bases between the two germline ends. The chain combines TRBV13 with TRBJ1-1; no clear D. Here the sequenced sample was peripheral blood, taken about 17 months after starting pembrolizumab. The clonotype was recovered from an adult with mismatch repair-deficient cancer. CDR3 residues: CASSLVQTEAFF. The CDR3 region has the DNA TGTGCCAGCAGCTTAGTACAGACTGAAGCTTTCTTT.